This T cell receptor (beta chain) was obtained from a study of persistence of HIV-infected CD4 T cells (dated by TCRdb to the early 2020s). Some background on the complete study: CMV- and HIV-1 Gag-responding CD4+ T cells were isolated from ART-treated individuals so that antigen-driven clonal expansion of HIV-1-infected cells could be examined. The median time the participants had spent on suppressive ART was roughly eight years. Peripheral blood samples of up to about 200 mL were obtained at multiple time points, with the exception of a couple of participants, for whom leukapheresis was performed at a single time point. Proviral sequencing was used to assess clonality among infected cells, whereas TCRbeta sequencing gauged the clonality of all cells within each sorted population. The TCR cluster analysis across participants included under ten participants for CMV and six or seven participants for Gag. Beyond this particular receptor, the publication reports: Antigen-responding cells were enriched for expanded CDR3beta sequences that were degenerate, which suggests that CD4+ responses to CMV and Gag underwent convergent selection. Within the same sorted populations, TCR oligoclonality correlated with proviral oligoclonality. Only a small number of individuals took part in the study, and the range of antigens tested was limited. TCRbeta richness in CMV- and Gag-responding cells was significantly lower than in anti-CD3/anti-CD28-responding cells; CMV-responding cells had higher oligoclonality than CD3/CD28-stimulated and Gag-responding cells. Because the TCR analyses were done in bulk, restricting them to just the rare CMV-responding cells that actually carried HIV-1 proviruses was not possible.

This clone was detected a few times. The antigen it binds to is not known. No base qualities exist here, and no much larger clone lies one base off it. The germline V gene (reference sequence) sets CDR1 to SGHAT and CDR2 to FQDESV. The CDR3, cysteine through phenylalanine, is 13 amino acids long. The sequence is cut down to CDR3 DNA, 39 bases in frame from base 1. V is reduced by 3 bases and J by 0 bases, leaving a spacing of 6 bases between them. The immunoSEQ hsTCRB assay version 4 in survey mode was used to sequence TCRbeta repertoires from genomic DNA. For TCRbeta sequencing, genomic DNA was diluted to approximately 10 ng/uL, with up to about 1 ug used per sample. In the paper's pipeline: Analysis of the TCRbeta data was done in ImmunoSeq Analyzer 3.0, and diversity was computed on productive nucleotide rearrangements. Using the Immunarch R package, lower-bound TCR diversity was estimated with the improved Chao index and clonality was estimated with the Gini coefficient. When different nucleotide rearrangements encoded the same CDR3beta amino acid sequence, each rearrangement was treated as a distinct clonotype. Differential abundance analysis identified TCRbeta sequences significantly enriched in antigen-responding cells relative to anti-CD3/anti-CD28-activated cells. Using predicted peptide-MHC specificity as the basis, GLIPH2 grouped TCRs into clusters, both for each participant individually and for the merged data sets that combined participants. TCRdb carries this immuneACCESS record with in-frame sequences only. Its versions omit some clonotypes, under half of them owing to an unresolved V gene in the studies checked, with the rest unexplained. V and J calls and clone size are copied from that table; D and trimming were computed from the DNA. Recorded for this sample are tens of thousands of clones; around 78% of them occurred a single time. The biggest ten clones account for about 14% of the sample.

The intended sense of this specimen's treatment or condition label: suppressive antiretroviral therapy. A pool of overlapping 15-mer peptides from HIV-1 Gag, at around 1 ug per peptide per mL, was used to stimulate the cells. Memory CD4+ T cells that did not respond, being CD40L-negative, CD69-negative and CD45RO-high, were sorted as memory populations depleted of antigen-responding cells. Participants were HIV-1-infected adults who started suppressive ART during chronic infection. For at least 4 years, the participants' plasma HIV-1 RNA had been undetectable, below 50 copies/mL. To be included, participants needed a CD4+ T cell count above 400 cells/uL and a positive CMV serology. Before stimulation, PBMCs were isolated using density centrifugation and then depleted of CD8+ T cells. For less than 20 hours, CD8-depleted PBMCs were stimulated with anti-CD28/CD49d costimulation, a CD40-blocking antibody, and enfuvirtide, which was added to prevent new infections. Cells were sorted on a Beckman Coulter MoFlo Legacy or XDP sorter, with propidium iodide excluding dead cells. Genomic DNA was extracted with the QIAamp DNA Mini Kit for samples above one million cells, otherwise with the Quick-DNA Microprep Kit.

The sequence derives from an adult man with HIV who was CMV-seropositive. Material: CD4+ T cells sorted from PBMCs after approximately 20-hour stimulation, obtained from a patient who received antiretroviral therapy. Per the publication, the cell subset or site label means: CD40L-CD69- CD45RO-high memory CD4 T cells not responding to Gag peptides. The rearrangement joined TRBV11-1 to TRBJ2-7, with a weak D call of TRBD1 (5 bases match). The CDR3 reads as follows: CASSFDSSYEQYF. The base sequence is TGTGCCAGCAGCTTTGACAGCTCCTACGAGCAGTACTTC.